This T cell receptor beta chain was recovered during a study of CD8 T cells in ankylosing spondylitis. Study-wide results and limits: Matched ankylosing spondylitis synovial fluid reportedly contained a significantly enriched population of disease-linked clones. Disease-associated clones were CD8+ and fairly uncommon in peripheral blood.

Looked up from germline, CDR1 is SGHTA and CDR2 is FQGNSA. V lost 4 bases and J lost 5, with 7 bases in between. CDR3 length equals 12 residues. Many counts were recorded for this clonotype. Its target is unknown. TCRdb re-called the 5' RACE reads with MiXCR, one entry per CDR3 protein. In the table there are 200,000 or so distinct CDR3 sequences, about an eighth of which are singletons. The chain has TRBV7-2 and TRBJ2-3, with unresolved D. The origin of this receptor is a female donor with ankylosing spondylitis or in good health (not recorded which). Input material: blood, either unsorted or a sorted T cell fraction (not recorded which). The CDR3: CASSWVEDTQYF. The DNA of the CDR3 is TGTGCCAGCAGCTGGGTGGAAGATACGCAGTATTTT.